This TCR beta chain comes out of a study of long-term antiretroviral therapy in people with HIV. Run at survey level, the immunoSEQ assay was version v3.0. Clones were read by immunoSEQ multiplex PCR, and TCRdb kept only the in-frame ones, dropping some. The sample records some 31,000 clones, around 97% being singletons. This CDR3 is built from 16 residues. V was trimmed by 3 bases and J by 4 bases, leaving 18 bases between them. CDR1 and CDR2 (germline): MDHEN, SYDVKM. The source of this sequence is a man aged 25 to 40 with HIV. The rearrangement uses TRBV28 and TRBJ2-5, with TRBD1 as a possible D gene (5 bases). Here the sequenced sample was unsorted PBMCs, taken 6.9 years after starting antiretroviral therapy. CDR3 amino acids: CASSLWVEGVGETQYF. For the CDR3, the DNA is TGTGCCAGCAGTTTGTGGGTCGAAGGGGTCGGAGAGACCCAGTACTTC.